This is a list of T cell receptor beta chains from one sample in a study of spatial heterogeneity in lung cancer. Each CDR3 protein is one row after TCRdb ran MiXCR on the 5' RACE reads. The profile covers about 92,000 distinct CDR3 sequences, with roughly 12% appearing a single time and about two fifths taken by the ten largest. The material was PBMCs, obtained at surgery. These TCRs come from a male donor with early-stage non-small cell lung cancer. Each CDR3 is given with its conserved first and last residue. A D gene is named only where the DNA matches it firmly. Where a row states a size, it is once, few, many or the class of an expanded clone; other rows omit it.

cdr3_nt cdr3_aa j_call d_call cdr3_length v_call clone_size
TGTGCCAGCAGCTCAGACAGATCTAACTATGGCTACACCTTC CASSSDRSNYGYTF TRBJ1-2 NA 14 TRBV7-2 NA
TGCGCCAGCAGCTGGGGGGTACAAGAGACCCAGTACTTC CASSWGVQETQYF TRBJ2-5 NA 13 TRBV5-1 few
TGTGCCAGCAGTTACGGACAGGGGGAATATACGCAGTATTTT CASSYGQGEYTQYF TRBJ2-3 TRBD1 14 TRBV6-5 few
TGCAGTGCTAGAGGATTGAGCACCCCGAACACTGAAGCTTTCTTT CSARGLSTPNTEAFF TRBJ1-1 NA 15 TRBV20-1 NA
TGTGCCAGCAGCGCTAGCGGGACTTACAATGAGCAGTTCTTC CASSASGTYNEQFF TRBJ2-1 TRBD2 14 TRBV9 few
TGTGCCAGCAGTTACCCCGCTTCGGTAATTAGCGAGACCCAGTACTTC CASSYPASVISETQYF TRBJ2-5 NA 16 TRBV6-2/TRBV6-3 few
TGTGCCAGCAGTTCCCCTAGTGATGGGAAGCAGTATTTT CASSSPSDGKQYF TRBJ2-3 NA 13 TRBV28 many
TGTGCCAGCAGTTACGAGGTGGCAACAGGGGGTTTGAACACTGAAGCTTTCTTT CASSYEVATGGLNTEAFF TRBJ1-1 TRBD1 18 TRBV6-2/TRBV6-3 NA
TGCGCCAGCAGCAAGATAGCCGGGGAGCTGTTTTTT CASSKIAGELFF TRBJ2-2 NA 12 TRBV5-1 NA
TGTGCCATCAGTGAGTCGAAACGGGGGACTGAAGCTTTCTTT CAISESKRGTEAFF TRBJ1-1 NA 14 TRBV10-3 few
TGCAGCGTTGTTACAGGGGGCGGGGTGTTGAACACTGAAGCTTTCTTT CSVVTGGGVLNTEAFF TRBJ1-1 TRBD1 16 TRBV29-1 NA
TGTGCCAGCAGTTTGCGACAGGGGCGCACAGATACGCAGTATTTT CASSLRQGRTDTQYF TRBJ2-3 TRBD1 15 TRBV12-3/TRBV12-4 few
TGTGCCAGCAGCTTAACGGAGGGTTCTAACTATGGCTACACCTTC CASSLTEGSNYGYTF TRBJ1-2 NA 15 TRBV7-3 few
TGTGCCAGCAGCTTGGACCAGAAGTCCAATACAGATACGCAGTATTTT CASSLDQKSNTDTQYF TRBJ2-3 NA 16 TRBV5-4 once
TGTGCCAGCAGCACACCCCCCGGACAGGGAAGCTCTGGAAACACCATATATTTT CASSTPPGQGSSGNTIYF TRBJ1-3 TRBD1 18 TRBV7-9 many
TGTGCCAGCAGCCCCCTCACCGGGGACAGTGAAGCTTTCTTT CASSPLTGDSEAFF TRBJ1-1 TRBD1 14 TRBV7-9 few
TGTGCCAGCGGTCGGGGCGCTAACTATGGCTACACCTTC CASGRGANYGYTF TRBJ1-2 NA 13 TRBV6-2/TRBV6-3 NA
TGTGCCAGCAGCCAGCATAGGGGCTATGAAGATACGCAGTATTTT CASSQHRGYEDTQYF TRBJ2-3 NA 15 TRBV3-1 NA
TGTGCCAGCAGCCCGTGGGACAGGGGCCAAGCTGAAGCTTTCTTT CASSPWDRGQAEAFF TRBJ1-1 TRBD1 15 TRBV3-1 few
TGTGCCAGCAGCCTTTTGGGTCATAGCAATCAGCCCCAGCATTTT CASSLLGHSNQPQHF TRBJ1-5 NA 15 TRBV7-2 few
TGCAGTGCTAGAGAGGATCGGACTAGCGGGGTCCGCACAGATACGCAGTATTTT CSAREDRTSGVRTDTQYF TRBJ2-3 TRBD2 18 TRBV20-1 few
TGTGCCAGCACTCGGACAGGGGGCTACGAGCAGTACTTC CASTRTGGYEQYF TRBJ2-7 TRBD1 13 TRBV6-5 NA
TGTGCCAGCCTCTTTTCGGCCCGGCCCGGGGAGCTGTTTTTT CASLFSARPGELFF TRBJ2-2 NA 14 TRBV28 NA
TGTGCCAGCAGTTTATGGGGGTCGGAGGGGCAAGTCACAGATACGCAGTATTTT CASSLWGSEGQVTDTQYF TRBJ2-3 NA 18 TRBV28 many
TGTGCCAGCAGCGCATTTAGCGGGAGTATAACAGATACGCAGTATTTT CASSAFSGSITDTQYF TRBJ2-3 TRBD2 16 TRBV9 many
TGTGCCAGCAGCTTAAACAGGGTGCATGAGCAGTTCTTC CASSLNRVHEQFF TRBJ2-1 NA 13 TRBV11-3 few
TGTGCCAGCTCGAAACTCCGCTCCGGGACTAGCGGGGGGGTAGCTCAGTTCTTC CASSKLRSGTSGGVAQFF TRBJ2-1 TRBD2 18 TRBV12-3/TRBV12-4 NA
TGTGCCAGCAGTAATATAGGTCCCAGGGGGGGTCAGCCCCAGCATTTT CASSNIGPRGGQPQHF TRBJ1-5 TRBD1 16 TRBV27 few
TGTGCCAGCAGTTTAGGGTCGGGCGTTGGCACCGGGGAGCTGTTTTTT CASSLGSGVGTGELFF TRBJ2-2 NA 16 TRBV28 few
TGTGCCAGCAGTGGACAGGGGGTTCGTTCACCCCTCCACTTT CASSGQGVRSPLHF TRBJ1-6 TRBD1 14 TRBV6-6 many
TGTGCCAGCAGCCCACGACAGCTACTGAACACTGAAGCTTTCTTT CASSPRQLLNTEAFF TRBJ1-1 NA 15 TRBV5-6 few
TGTGCCACCAGCAGGGAGAGAAAACAGCCCCAGCATTTT CATSRERKQPQHF TRBJ1-5 NA 13 TRBV15 many
TGTGCCAGCAGCTCACCAGGGCAATGGATGAAAGCTTTCTTT CASSSPGQWMKAFF TRBJ1-1 NA 14 TRBV27 few
TGCGCCAGCAGCCAAGATTCTACAGGGGCCTATGGCTACACCTTC CASSQDSTGAYGYTF TRBJ1-2 TRBD1 15 TRBV4-3 many
TGTGCCAGCAGTTATCGCGGGAGGGCCGGGGAGCTGTTTTTT CASSYRGRAGELFF TRBJ2-2 TRBD2 14 TRBV6-5 many
TGTGCCAACAGCCCTGGACTTAAGGACGAGCAGTACTTC CANSPGLKDEQYF TRBJ2-7 NA 13 TRBV5-4 NA
TGCGCCAGCAGCTGGGGACTAGCGGGAGGAACTCCAACAGATACGCAGTATTTT CASSWGLAGGTPTDTQYF TRBJ2-3 TRBD2 18 TRBV5-1 few
TGTGCCAGCAGCTTTACAGGGGGGGACACTGAAGCTTTCTTT CASSFTGGDTEAFF TRBJ1-1 TRBD1 14 TRBV7-2 NA
TGTGCCAGCAGCTTCCCAGGACCCGGGGGGGATACGCAGTATTTT CASSFPGPGGDTQYF TRBJ2-3 TRBD2 15 TRBV7-9 few
TGTGCCAGCAGCATGGACAGGAACACTGAAGCTTTCTTT CASSMDRNTEAFF TRBJ1-1 NA 13 TRBV7-2 many
TGTGCCAGCAGTATACAGGGGGCAGCTGACTACACCTTC CASSIQGAADYTF TRBJ1-2 TRBD1 13 TRBV28 many